The 9 T cell receptor beta chains listed next were all sequenced from one sample in a study of CD8 T cells in Susac syndrome (dated by TCRdb to between 2019 and 2020). Receptor amplification or capture employed the immunoSEQ multiplex PCR assay. RNA was extracted with the RNeasy kit and about 0.5 to 1 ug was reverse transcribed using random hexamers. In-frame beta chains were kept once TCRdb had trimmed the public reads at Q25 with fastp and called clones with MiXCR. Every distinct CDR3 protein forms one entry, paired with its most common genes and DNA. This sample gives about 50,000 distinct CDR3 sequences in total; around 93% of them show up just once. Around 0.55% of the sample is in the top ten clones. Sequencing input: CD8+ T cells from PBMCs. Receptors were obtained from a human donor with multiple sclerosis.

This chain joins TRBV9 and TRBJ1-2; 9 positions match TRBD1. The CDR3 has 15 amino acids. Trimming took 4 bases from V and 6 from J; bases not matched to a gene: 10. Germline values: CDR1 SGDLS, CDR2 YYNGEE. The CDR3 nucleotides read TGTGCCAGCAGCCCTGAAGGACAGGGGAATGATGGCTACACCTTC. Protein product: CASSPEGQGNDGYTF.

V gene TRBV2 combines with J gene TRBJ2-3; a weak D match, TRBD1 (5 bases). Trimming left V 7 bases short and J 6 bases short, with 20 bases between. The CDR3 is 15 amino acids. The germline CDR1 and CDR2 sequences are SNHLY and FYNNEI. The CDR3 DNA sequence: TGTGCCAGCATAAGGAACCGCAGGGATGGTGATACGCAGTATTTT. It yields the protein CASIRNRRDGDTQYF.

CDR3 amino acids: CSVRAEETQYF. Here the CDR3 DNA reads TGCAGCGTTAGAGCTGAAGAGACCCAGTACTTC. V is TRBV29-1 and J is TRBJ2-5; D is unclear. Germline-derived CDR1 and CDR2 are SQVTM and ANQGSEA. Trimming shortened V by 5 bases and J by 3 bases, and 7 bases separated the two germline ends. The CDR3 is made up of 11 amino acids.

This sequence joins TRBV27 and TRBJ1-2; 10 bases agree with TRBD1. The CDR3 totals 15 residues. J gave up 7 bases and V 1 base, and 6 bases lay outside the gene matches. Germline loops: CDR1 MNHEY, CDR2 SMNVEV (reference sequence). This CDR3 reads CASSLFPDRGVGYTF. As DNA, the CDR3 is TGTGCCAGCAGTTTATTCCCGGACAGGGGGGTTGGCTACACCTTC.

The gene calls are TRBV20-1 and TRBJ2-2; D not certain. V lost 0 bases and J lost 1, with 9 bases in between. Germline V gene sequence: CDR1 DFQATT, CDR2 SNEGSKA (reference sequence). This CDR3 region has 15 residues. The CDR3 here is CSARDMAGNTGELFF. The CDR3 region has the DNA TGCAGTGCTAGAGATATGGCAGGGAACACCGGGGAGCTGTTTTTT.

The J gene is TRBJ2-7, the V gene TRBV18, with TRBD1 identical over 8 bases. With 1 base clipped from V and 10 bases from J, the junction kept 6 bases outside the gene matches. Germline CDR1 KGHSH, CDR2 LQKENI. This CDR3 has 13 residues. The CDR3 spells CASSPRLGQGQYF. For the CDR3, the DNA is TGTGCCAGCTCACCACGGTTAGGACAGGGACAGTACTTC.

The chain couples TRBV5-8 to TRBJ1-1; D call uncertain. Germline values: CDR1 SGHTS, CDR2 YDEGEE. V was cut by 1 base and J by 4 bases, with 8 bases left in between. This CDR3 has 13 residues. The CDR3 DNA reads as TGTGCCAGCAGCTTGTGGGTGAGCACTGAAGCTTTCTTT. This sequence encodes CASSLWVSTEAFF.

The chain couples TRBV12-3 or TRBV12-4 to TRBJ2-7; TRBD1 might be the D (5 bases). There are 15 residues in the CDR3. Trimming shortened V by 2 bases and J by 2 bases, and 13 bases separated the two germline ends. CDR3 sequence: CASSLTLGLPYEQYF. The DNA for the CDR3 is TGTGCCAGCAGTTTAACCCTGGGGCTTCCCTACGAGCAGTACTTC.

The gene calls are TRBV4-2 and TRBJ2-5, with 9 bases that match TRBD2. CDR1 is LGHNA and CDR2 is YNFKEQ in the germline V gene. The CDR3 runs 15 residues. V lost 3 bases, J lost 1 base, and 3 bases stayed unmatched. CDR3 nucleotides: TGTGCCAGCAGCCAGGGCGGGGGGGCCCAAGAGACCCAGTACTTC. Amino acid sequence: CASSQGGGAQETQYF.